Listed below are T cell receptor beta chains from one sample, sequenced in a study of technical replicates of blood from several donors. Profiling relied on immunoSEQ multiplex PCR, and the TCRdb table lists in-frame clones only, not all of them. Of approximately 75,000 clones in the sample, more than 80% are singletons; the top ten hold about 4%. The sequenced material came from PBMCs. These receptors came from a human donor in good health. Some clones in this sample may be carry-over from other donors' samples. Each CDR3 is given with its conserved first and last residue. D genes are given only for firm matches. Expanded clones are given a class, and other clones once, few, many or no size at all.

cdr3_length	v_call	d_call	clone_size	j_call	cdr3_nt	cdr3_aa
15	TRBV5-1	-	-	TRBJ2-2	TGCGCCAGCAGCTTCGGGGGAAAGGTCACCGGGGAGCTGTTTTTT	CASSFGGKVTGELFF
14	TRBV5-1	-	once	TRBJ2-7	TGCGCCAGCAGCTTACAGGGTTACTCCTACGAGCAGTACTTC	CASSLQGYSYEQYF
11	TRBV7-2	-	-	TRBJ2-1	TGTGCCAGCAGCATTGTCCTAACGCAGTTCTTC	CASSIVLTQFF
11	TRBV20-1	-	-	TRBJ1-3	TGCAGTGCTAATCTGGGAAACACCATATATTTT	CSANLGNTIYF
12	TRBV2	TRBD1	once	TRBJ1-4	TGTGCCAGCACCTGGACAGGACAAAAACTGTTTTTT	CASTWTGQKLFF
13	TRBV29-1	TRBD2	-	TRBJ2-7	TGCAGCTCGACTAGCGGGAACTCCTACGAGCAGTACTTC	CSSTSGNSYEQYF
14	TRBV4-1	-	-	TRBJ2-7	TGCGCCAGCAGCCAAGATTCGCAGGACTACGAGCAGTACTTC	CASSQDSQDYEQYF
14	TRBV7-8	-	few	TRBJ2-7	TGTGCCAGCAGCTTAGGGGCGTCCCCGCCTGGGCAGTACTTC	CASSLGASPPGQYF
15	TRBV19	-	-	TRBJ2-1	TGTGCCAGTACTGCCGGGACTGGGGGGTTCGATGAGCAGTTCTTC	CASTAGTGGFDEQFF
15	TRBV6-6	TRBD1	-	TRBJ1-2	TGTGCCAGCAGTTACGCCGACAGGGCTAACTATGGCTACACCTTC	CASSYADRANYGYTF
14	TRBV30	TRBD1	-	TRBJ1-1	TGTGCCTGGAGGAGACAGGGGGAGAACACTGAAGCTTTCTTT	CAWRRQGENTEAFF
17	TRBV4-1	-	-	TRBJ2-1	TGCGCCAGCAGCCAAGATCGCGCTAGGAGCTCCTACAATGAGCAGTTCTTC	CASSQDRARSSYNEQFF
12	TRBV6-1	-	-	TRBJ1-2	TGTGCCAGCAGAAGACAGTTCTATGGCTACACCTTC	CASRRQFYGYTF
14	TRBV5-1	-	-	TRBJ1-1	TGCGCCAGCAGCTTGGACAGGGTGGTAACTGAAGCTTTCTTT	CASSLDRVVTEAFF
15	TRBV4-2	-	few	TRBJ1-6	TGTGCCAGCAGCCAAGATGGTAGCGGGAATTCACCCCTCCACTTT	CASSQDGSGNSPLHF
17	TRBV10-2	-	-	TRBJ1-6	TGCGCCAGCAGTGACCCGGGGGGGGCCAACTATAATTCACCCCTCCACTTT	CASSDPGGANYNSPLHF
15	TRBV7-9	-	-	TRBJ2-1	TGTGCCAGCAGCTTAGTGAGCGCCAACTACAATGAGCAGTTCTTC	CASSLVSANYNEQFF
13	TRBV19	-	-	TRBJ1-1	TGTGCCAGTAGTCAACAGGTGAACACTGAAGCTTTCTTT	CASSQQVNTEAFF
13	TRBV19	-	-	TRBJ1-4	TGTGCCAGTAGTAGGGCATACGTTGAAAAACTGTTTTTT	CASSRAYVEKLFF
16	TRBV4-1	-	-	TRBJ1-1	TGCGCCAGCAGCCAAGGGGGTGGGGGGGCTAACACTGAAGCTTTCTTT	CASSQGGGGANTEAFF